Following are 2 T cell receptor beta chains from one sample sequenced in a study of blood T cell repertoires in COVID-19. TCRdb's copy holds only in-frame clones and misses some; the assay was immunoSEQ multiplex PCR. The repertoire holds 200,000 to 250,000 clones, with roughly 85% as singletons. Sequences were obtained from peripheral blood. These receptors were obtained from a man aged 30 to 45 who had recovered from COVID-19.

V and J are TRBV19 and TRBJ1-2; 9 bases map to TRBD1. Trimming at V came to 5 bases and at J to 2 bases, leaving 9 bases not matched to a gene. Germline CDR1 LNHDA, CDR2 SQIVND (reference sequence). There are 16 residues in the CDR3. The DNA for the CDR3 is TGTGCCAGTAGTCTTCTCCCCGGGACAGGGAACTATGGCTACACCTTC. Amino acid sequence: CASSLLPGTGNYGYTF.

The chain couples TRBV7-6 to TRBJ2-5; 13 bases fit TRBD2. This CDR3 has 17 amino acids. CDR1 is SGHVS and CDR2 is FNYEAQ in the germline V gene. V shed 3 bases and J 5 bases; nucleotides not matched to a gene: 9. The CDR3 DNA reads as TGTGCCAGCAGCTTGAAACTAGCGGGGGGGCCGTGGGAGACCCAGTACTTC. As protein: CASSLKLAGGPWETQYF.